Sequencing of this TCR beta chain was carried out in a study of T cell repertoires in cytomegalovirus infection. Whole-study findings and limits: HLA-C-restricted, CMV-specific TCR beta clonotypes were dominant ex vivo.

TCRdb analysed the reads with MiXCR anew, one entry per CDR3 protein. Here the sample spans around 450,000 distinct CDR3 sequences, roughly 31% being singletons. This clonotype was detected only a few times. Its target is not known. V shed 2 bases and J 0 bases; nucleotides not matched to a gene: 6. This CDR3 is 16 amino acids long. CDR1 MDHEN and CDR2 SYDVKM come from the germline V gene. The chain recombines TRBV28 with TRBJ2-5, with 7 nucleotides matching TRBD1. The material sequenced was PBMCs. The origin of this receptor is a human donor in good health (CMV status not recorded). Some clones in this sample may be carry-over from other donors' samples. CDR3 residues: CASSLDRELNQETQYF. For the CDR3, the DNA is TGTGCCAGCAGTTTAGACAGGGAACTAAACCAAGAGACCCAGTACTTC.